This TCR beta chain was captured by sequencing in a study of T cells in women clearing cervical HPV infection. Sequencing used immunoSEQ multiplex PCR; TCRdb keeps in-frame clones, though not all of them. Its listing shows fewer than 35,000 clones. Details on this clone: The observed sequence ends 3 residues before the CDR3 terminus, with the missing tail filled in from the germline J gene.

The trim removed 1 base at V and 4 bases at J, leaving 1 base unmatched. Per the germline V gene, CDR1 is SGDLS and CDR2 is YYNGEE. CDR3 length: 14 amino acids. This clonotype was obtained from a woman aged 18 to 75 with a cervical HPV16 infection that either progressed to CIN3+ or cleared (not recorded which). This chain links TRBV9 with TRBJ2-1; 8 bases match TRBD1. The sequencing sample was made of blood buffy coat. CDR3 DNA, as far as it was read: TGTGCCAGCAGCGTATGGACAGGGTACAATGAG. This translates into CASSVWTGYNE. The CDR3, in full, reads CASSVWTGYNEQFF.